This note documents a single T cell receptor (beta chain) sequence. The source of the sample is a study of blood T cell repertoires in COVID-19. TCRdb's copy holds only in-frame clones and misses some; the assay was immunoSEQ multiplex PCR. Altogether 140,000 or so clones are present, 84% being singletons, with the ten largest covering roughly 7.3%. Germline CDR1 reads SGHRS; CDR2 reads YFSETQ. This CDR3 has 16 residues. J gave up 2 bases and V 4 bases, and 5 bases lay outside the gene matches. The sample taken for sequencing was peripheral blood. The clonotype originates from a human donor in a cohort sampled during active COVID-19. The chain couples TRBV5-1 to TRBJ2-3; 12 nucleotides align to TRBD2. The CDR3 nucleotides read TGCGCCAGCAGCCCCAGACTAGCGGGGGTCACAGATACGCAGTATTTT. It is translated as CASSPRLAGVTDTQYF.